This T cell receptor beta chain was documented in a study of shared clonotypes between healthy human individuals. CDR1 and CDR2 (germline): MDHEN, SYDVKM. CDR3 length equals 17 residues. The J segment lost 2 bases and the V segment lost 3 bases, leaving 9 bases of the junction unmatched. Study-level findings and limits: Some clonotypes were shared by all four sorted-subset donors, while others were not shared. The non-shared ones had lower generation probabilities than the shared ones. Represented diversity, genetic and exposure-history alike, was limited by few donors.

A word on this clone: Its antigen is unknown.

Libraries were prepared by immunoSEQ multiplex PCR; TCRdb keeps only in-frame clonotypes and omits some of them. This sample has some 2,000,000 clones, with around 96% found just once. Terminally differentiated effector memory CD45RA+ cells were left out of the naive CD8 fraction, which was CD45RO-negative and positively selected for CCR7. This sequence was found in a man aged 18 to 29 in good health. Source material: naive CD8+ T cells sorted from blood. V and J are TRBV28 and TRBJ2-2, with TRBD2 matching 7 bases. CDR3: CASSFHQLALNTGELFF. The CDR3 DNA is TGTGCCAGCAGTTTCCACCAACTAGCGCTTAACACCGGGGAGCTGTTTTTT. Based on the CDR3 plus reference TRBV28 and TRBJ2-2, the full variable domain is DVKVTQSSRYLVKRTGEKVFLECVQDMDHENMFWYRQDPGLGLRLIYFSYDVKMKEKGDIPEGYSVSREKKERFSLILESASTNQTSMYLCASSFHQLALNTGELFFGEGSRLTVL.